This T cell receptor beta chain was profiled in a study of primary melanoma T cells and metastatic recurrence (dated by TCRdb to about 2020). Regarding the research as a whole: The cohort was made up of around 200 primary melanomas of stage T2 to T4, with thickness greater than 1 mm. The study tested whether T-cell fraction and T-cell repertoire clonality in primary melanoma tumors predicted patient outcome. The T-cell fraction measured by TCR beta sequencing was compared against progression-free survival as the clinical outcome. Histopathological grading of tumor-infiltrating lymphocytes was compared with the sequencing-derived T-cell fraction. The paper's findings and limits, for the study overall: Adding T-cell fraction to tumor thickness reportedly improved progression-free survival prediction more than adding any other histopathological variable. A T-cell fraction above 20% appeared protective regardless of ulceration status, mitotic rate or nodal disease. The authors presented an effective T-cell-mediated antitumor response in primary melanoma only as a suggestion and not as a demonstrated mechanism. Tumor T-cell fraction was reported to predict progression-free survival independently of thickness, ulceration, mitotic rate and age.

Notes on this clone: Its antigen is not yet known. No base qualities exist here, and no much larger clone lies one base off it.

Each patient's primary melanoma had been surgically resected and was viewed as potentially curable, though still at risk of metastatic recurrence. Receptors were amplified or captured by the immunoSEQ multiplex PCR assay. Primary melanoma tumor tissue was subjected to high-throughput sequencing of the T-cell receptor beta chain. Per the source publication's procedure: TCRB CDR3 sharing between samples and the distribution of insertions and deletions were included in the repertoire analyses. A gradient-boosted model ranked how well the T-cell fraction predicted outcome compared with histopathological variables. TCRdb holds this immuneACCESS table with in-frame rearrangements only. Some clones are missing; in checked studies, unresolved V genes explain under half, and the rest has no known cause. V, J and clone size derive from that table, while D and trimming were established from the DNA sequence. Present in this sample are some 140 clones, over 80% of which were seen just once. The ten most abundant clones make up approximately 26% of the sample.

The germline V gene provides CDR1 MNHGY and CDR2 SAAAGT. Taken from cysteine to phenylalanine, the CDR3 has 16 residues. Of all the DNA, just the CDR3 is kept, 48 bases in frame from base 1. Deletion took 3 bases off V and 0 bases off J, with a span of 14 bases between the germline ends. Recombination connected TRBV6-8 to TRBJ2-5; TRBD2 is possibly the D segment (5 matching bases). Source material: melanoma tumor tissue. The receptor was isolated from a human donor with melanoma. The nucleotide sequence reads as follows: TGTGCCAGCAGTTATAGCCAGGAGGCGTACCAAGAGACCCAGTACTTC. It translates as CASSYSQEAYQETQYF.